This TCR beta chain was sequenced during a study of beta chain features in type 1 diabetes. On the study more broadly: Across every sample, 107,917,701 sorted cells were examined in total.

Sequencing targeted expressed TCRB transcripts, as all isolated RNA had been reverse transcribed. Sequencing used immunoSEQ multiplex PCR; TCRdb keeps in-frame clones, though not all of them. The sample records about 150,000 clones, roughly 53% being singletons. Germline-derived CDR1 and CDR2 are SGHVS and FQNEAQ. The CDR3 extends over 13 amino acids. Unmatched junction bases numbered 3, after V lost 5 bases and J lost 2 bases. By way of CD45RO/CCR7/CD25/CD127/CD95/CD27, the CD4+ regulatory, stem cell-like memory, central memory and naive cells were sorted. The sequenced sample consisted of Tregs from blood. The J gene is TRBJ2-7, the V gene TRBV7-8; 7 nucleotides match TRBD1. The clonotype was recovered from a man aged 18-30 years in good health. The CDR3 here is CASSDRVTYEQYF. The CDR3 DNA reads TGTGCCAGCAGCGACAGGGTGACCTACGAGCAGTACTTC.